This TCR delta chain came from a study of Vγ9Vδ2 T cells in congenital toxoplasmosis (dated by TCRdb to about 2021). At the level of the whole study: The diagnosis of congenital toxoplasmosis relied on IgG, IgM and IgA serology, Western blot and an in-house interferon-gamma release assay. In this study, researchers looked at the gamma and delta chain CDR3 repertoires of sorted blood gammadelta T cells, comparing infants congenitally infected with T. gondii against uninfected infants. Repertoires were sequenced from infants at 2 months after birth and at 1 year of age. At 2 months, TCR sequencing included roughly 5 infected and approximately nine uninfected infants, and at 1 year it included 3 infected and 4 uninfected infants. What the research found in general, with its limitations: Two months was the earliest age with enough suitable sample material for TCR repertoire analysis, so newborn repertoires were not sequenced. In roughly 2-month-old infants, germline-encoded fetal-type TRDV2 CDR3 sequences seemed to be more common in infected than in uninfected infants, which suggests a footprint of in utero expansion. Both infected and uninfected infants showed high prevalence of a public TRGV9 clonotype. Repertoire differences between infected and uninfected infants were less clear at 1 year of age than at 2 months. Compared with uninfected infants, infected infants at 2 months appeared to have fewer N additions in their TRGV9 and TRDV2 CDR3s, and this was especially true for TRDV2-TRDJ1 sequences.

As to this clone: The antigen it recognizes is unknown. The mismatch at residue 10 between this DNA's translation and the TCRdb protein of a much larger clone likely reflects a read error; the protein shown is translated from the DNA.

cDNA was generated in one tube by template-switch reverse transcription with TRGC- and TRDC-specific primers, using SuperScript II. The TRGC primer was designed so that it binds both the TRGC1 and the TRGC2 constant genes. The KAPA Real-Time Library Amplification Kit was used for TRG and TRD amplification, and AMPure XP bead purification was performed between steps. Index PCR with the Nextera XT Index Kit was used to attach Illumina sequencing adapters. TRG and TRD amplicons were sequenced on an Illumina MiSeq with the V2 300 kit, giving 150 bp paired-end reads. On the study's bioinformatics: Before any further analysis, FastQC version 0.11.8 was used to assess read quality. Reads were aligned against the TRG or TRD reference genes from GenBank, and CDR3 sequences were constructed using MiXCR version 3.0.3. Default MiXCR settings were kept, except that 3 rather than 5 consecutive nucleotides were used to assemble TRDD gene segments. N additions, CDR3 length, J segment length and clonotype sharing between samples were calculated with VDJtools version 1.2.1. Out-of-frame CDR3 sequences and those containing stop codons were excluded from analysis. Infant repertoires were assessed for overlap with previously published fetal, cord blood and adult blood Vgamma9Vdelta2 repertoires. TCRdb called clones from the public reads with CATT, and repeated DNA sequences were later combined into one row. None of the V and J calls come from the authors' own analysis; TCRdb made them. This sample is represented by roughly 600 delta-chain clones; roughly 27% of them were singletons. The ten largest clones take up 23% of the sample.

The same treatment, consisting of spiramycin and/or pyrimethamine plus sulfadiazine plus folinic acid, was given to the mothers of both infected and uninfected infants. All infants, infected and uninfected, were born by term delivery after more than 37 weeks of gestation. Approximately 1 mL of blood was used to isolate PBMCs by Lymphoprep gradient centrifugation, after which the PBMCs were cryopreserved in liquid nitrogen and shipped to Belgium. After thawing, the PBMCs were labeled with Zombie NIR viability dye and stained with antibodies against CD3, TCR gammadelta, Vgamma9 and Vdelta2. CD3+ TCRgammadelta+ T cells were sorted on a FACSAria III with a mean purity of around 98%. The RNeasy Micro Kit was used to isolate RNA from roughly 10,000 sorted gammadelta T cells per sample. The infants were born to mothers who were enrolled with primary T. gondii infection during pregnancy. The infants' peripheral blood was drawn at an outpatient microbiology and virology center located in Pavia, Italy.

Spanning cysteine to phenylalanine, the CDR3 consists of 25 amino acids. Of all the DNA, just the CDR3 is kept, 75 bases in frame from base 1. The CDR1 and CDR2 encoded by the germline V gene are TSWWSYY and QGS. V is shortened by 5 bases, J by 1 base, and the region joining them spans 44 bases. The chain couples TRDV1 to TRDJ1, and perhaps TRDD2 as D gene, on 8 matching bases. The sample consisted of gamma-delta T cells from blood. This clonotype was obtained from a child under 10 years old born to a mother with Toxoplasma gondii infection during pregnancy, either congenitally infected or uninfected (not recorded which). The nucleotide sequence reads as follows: TGTGCTCTTGGGACCTACTTCCTACCTGAGGGATACCTCACTCCCACCCCCCCAGGCACCGATAAACTCATCTTT. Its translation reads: CALGTYFLPEGYLTPTPPGTDKLIF.